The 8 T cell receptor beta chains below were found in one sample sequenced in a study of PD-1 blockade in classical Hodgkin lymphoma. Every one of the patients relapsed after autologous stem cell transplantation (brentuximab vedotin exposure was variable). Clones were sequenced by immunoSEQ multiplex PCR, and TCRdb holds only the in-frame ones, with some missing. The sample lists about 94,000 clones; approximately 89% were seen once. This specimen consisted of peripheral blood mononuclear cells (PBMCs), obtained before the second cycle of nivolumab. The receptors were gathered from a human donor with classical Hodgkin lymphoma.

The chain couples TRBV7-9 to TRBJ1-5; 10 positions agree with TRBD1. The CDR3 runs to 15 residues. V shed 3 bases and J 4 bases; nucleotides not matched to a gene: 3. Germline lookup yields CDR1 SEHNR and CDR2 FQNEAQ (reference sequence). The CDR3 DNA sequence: TGTGCCAGCAGCTTCGACAGGGGGCCAAATCAGCCCCAGCATTTT. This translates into CASSFDRGPNQPQHF.

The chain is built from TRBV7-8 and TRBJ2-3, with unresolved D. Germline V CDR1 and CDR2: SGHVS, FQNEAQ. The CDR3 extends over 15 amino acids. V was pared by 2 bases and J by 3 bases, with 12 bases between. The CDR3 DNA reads TGTGCCAGCAGCTTATTAAAGGGCCCTACAGATACGCAGTATTTT. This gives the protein CASSLLKGPTDTQYF.

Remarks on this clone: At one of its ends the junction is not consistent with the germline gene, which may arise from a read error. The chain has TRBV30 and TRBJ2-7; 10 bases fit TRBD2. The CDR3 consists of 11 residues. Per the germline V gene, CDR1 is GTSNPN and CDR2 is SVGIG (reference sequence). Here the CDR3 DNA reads TGTGCCTGGAGTGCGCCTAGCGGGAGACACTTC. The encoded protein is CAWSAPSGRHF.

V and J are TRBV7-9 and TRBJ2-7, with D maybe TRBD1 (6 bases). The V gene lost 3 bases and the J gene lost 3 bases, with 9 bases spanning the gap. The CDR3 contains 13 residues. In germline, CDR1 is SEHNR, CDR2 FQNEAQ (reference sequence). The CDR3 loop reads CASSLTGNYEQYF. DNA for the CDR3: TGTGCCAGCAGCTTGACAGGAAACTACGAGCAGTACTTC.

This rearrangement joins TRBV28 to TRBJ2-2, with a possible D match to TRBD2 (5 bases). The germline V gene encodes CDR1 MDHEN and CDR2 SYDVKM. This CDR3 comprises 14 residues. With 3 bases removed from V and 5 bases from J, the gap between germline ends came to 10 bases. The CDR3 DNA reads TGTGCCAGCAGTTTCCTTGGCGGGACCGGGGAGCTGTTTTTT. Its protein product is CASSFLGGTGELFF.

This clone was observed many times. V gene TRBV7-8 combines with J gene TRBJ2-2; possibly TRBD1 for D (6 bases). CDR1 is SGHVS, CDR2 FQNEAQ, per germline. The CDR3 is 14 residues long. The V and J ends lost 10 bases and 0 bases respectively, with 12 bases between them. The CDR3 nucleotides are TGTGCCACCACTTGGACAGCGAACACCGGGGAGCTGTTTTTT. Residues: CATTWTANTGELFF.

In DNA, the CDR3 is TGTGCCAGCAGTTATAGTACAGGCAGCTACAATGAGCAGTTCTTC. It is translated as CASSYSTGSYNEQFF. The rearrangement links TRBV6-6 to TRBJ2-1, with D possibly TRBD1 on 5 matching bases. This CDR3 spans 15 amino acids. Trimming took 3 bases from V and 3 from J, leaving 12 bases between them. The germline CDR1 and CDR2 sequences are MNHNY and SVGAGI (reference sequence).

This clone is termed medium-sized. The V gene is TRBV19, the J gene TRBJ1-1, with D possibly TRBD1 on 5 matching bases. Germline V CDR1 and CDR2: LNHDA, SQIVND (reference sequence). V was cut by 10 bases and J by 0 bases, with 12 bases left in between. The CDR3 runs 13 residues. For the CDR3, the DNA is TGTGCCACCAGGGCGATAATGAACACTGAAGCTTTCTTT. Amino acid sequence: CATRAIMNTEAFF. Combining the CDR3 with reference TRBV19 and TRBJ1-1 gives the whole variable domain DGGITQSPKYLFRKEGQNVTLSCEQNLNHDAMYWYRQDPGQGLRLIYYSQIVNDFQKGDIAEGYSVSREKKESFPLTVTSAQKNPTAFYLCATRAIMNTEAFFGQGTRLTVV.